The 20 T cell receptor beta chains below were found in one sample sequenced in a study of CD8+CD57+ T cells in acquired aplastic anemia. According to the study, genomic DNA was the template for TCR beta VDJ and CDR3 profiling. One entry per CDR3 protein, called by TCRdb with MiXCR from the reads. The table includes about 170,000 distinct CDR3 sequences, 40% to 50% detected once. Patients chosen for sequencing had CD8+CD57+ cells that had expanded, as shown by flow cytometry. The sequenced material came from sorted CD4+, CD8+, or CD8+CD57+ T cells (not recorded which) from PBMCs. The receptors were sampled from a human donor with aplastic anemia.

This clonotype has ten or more counts. The chain carries TRBV12-3 or TRBV12-4 and TRBJ2-2, with a possible D match to TRBD1 (5 bases). The ends were cut back, 2 bases at V and 2 bases at J, with 9 bases in the middle. This CDR3 has 15 amino acids. CDR3 nucleotides: TGTGCCAGCAGTTTAAGACAGTCTAACACCGGGGAGCTGTTTTTT. It encodes CASSLRQSNTGELFF.

The chain recombines TRBV5-6 with TRBJ2-3; 8 bases line up with TRBD1. Trimming took 4 bases from V and 1 from J; bases not matched to a gene: 11. Germline V gene lookup returns CDR1 SGHDT and CDR2 YYEEEE. The CDR3 spans 17 residues. The CDR3 reads CASSPPWPGQGTDTQYF. The CDR3 bases are TGTGCCAGCAGCCCCCCGTGGCCGGGACAGGGCACAGATACGCAGTATTTT. Based on the CDR3 plus reference TRBV5-6 and TRBJ2-3, the full variable domain is DAGVTQSPTHLIKTRGQQVTLRCSPKSGHDTVSWYQQALGQGPQFIFQYYEEEERQRGNFPDRFSGHQFPNYSSELNVNALLLGDSALYLCASSPPWPGQGTDTQYFGPGTRLTVL.

The sample holds many counts of this clonotype. The V and J genes are TRBV5-1 and TRBJ2-3; 11 bases align to TRBD2. J gave up 8 bases and V 0 bases, and 8 bases lay outside the gene matches. Germline V CDR1 and CDR2: SGHRS, YFSETQ. The CDR3 is made up of 16 amino acids. The CDR3 loop is CASSLAGLAVSSTQYF. The CDR3 DNA reads TGCGCCAGCAGCTTGGCGGGACTAGCGGTTAGTAGTACGCAGTATTTT.

This chain uses TRBV27 with TRBJ2-1; a possible D gene is TRBD1 (6 bases). Germline V gives CDR1 MNHEY, CDR2 SMNVEV (reference sequence). The CDR3 is 13 residues long. V was clipped by 2 bases and J by 8 bases, with 10 bases between them. The CDR3, as DNA: TGTGCCAGCAGTTTAAACAGGGTCGATGAGCAGTTCTTC. It codes for CASSLNRVDEQFF.

This clonotype was counted ten times or more. The chain combines TRBV5-1 with TRBJ2-7; D is perhaps TRBD2 (6 bases). Trimming removed 4 bases at V and 3 bases at J, with 23 bases between. The CDR3 runs 17 residues. Germline V lookup: CDR1 SGHRS, CDR2 YFSETQ. CDR3 coding DNA: TGCGCCAGCAGCCCGTTGTGGAGGGGCAAAAGGGACTACGAGCAGTACTTC. Protein product: CASSPLWRGKRDYEQYF. Together with reference TRBV5-1 and TRBJ2-7, the CDR3 gives the full variable domain: KAGVTQTPRYLIKTRGQQVTLSCSPISGHRSVSWYQQTPGQGLQFLFEYFSETQRNKGNFPGRFSGRQFSNSRSEMNVSTLELGDSALYLCASSPLWRGKRDYEQYFGPGTRLTVT.

At least ten counts were recorded for this clonotype. This chain links TRBV6-1 with TRBJ1-6; 9 nucleotides match TRBD1. Looked up from germline, CDR1 is MNHNS and CDR2 is SASEGT. The CDR3 has 18 amino acids. V was clipped by 1 base and J by 5 bases; unmatched bases: 9. The CDR3 protein is CASSEGRTGALNNSPLHF. The CDR3 region has the DNA TGTGCCAGCAGTGAAGGACGGACAGGGGCTCTTAATAATTCACCCCTCCACTTT.

This chain connects TRBV9 to TRBJ2-3; 11 bases match TRBD1. The germline gives CDR1 SGDLS, CDR2 YYNGEE. Trimming at V came to 0 bases and at J to 4 bases, leaving 1 base not matched to a gene. The CDR3 loop spans 15 amino acids. In DNA form, the CDR3 reads TGTGCCAGCAGCGTAGAGGGACAGGGGGCAGATACGCAGTATTTT. Amino acid sequence: CASSVEGQGADTQYF.

V is TRBV5-8 and J is TRBJ1-2, with D perhaps matching TRBD1 (5 bases). The germline CDR1 and CDR2 sequences are SGHTS and YDEGEE. The V end lost 5 bases, the J end lost 3 bases, and 11 bases lay between the germline ends. The CDR3 spans 13 residues. CDR3 region: CASRDGGYYGYTF. The DNA of the CDR3 is TGTGCCAGCAGAGATGGGGGGTACTATGGCTACACCTTC.

Only a few counts were recorded for this clonotype. This chain joins TRBV7-6 and TRBJ1-6, with 10 bases that match TRBD1. Germline CDR1 SGHVS, CDR2 FNYEAQ. The J segment lost 10 bases and the V segment lost 5 bases, leaving 11 bases of the junction unmatched. This CDR3 has 16 residues. The CDR3 loop reads CASSAVTGGGWSPLHF. The CDR3 DNA is TGTGCCAGCAGCGCCGTGACAGGGGGCGGGTGGTCACCCCTCCACTTT.

The rearrangement joins TRBV7-9 to TRBJ1-3, with D possibly TRBD1 on 5 matching bases. Germline V lookup: CDR1 SEHNR, CDR2 FQNEAQ (reference sequence). V lost 1 base and J 1 base, leaving 8 bases between the germline ends. This CDR3 region has 15 residues. In DNA, the CDR3 is TGTGCCAGCAGCTTAGTGGGGGAATCTGGAAACACCATATATTTT. Translating it yields CASSLVGESGNTIYF.

As to this clonotype: A much larger clone is a single base away; this may be a read error. V gene TRBV20-1 combines with J gene TRBJ2-1; 9 positions match TRBD2. Looked up from germline, CDR1 is DFQATT and CDR2 is SNEGSKA (reference sequence). This CDR3 is 12 amino acids long. J lost 14 bases, V lost 3 bases, and 8 bases had no gene match. CDR3 sequence: CSARASAGGEFF. For the CDR3, the DNA is TGCAGTGCTAGGGCTAGCGCGGGGGGGGAGTTCTTC.

The chain uses TRBV19 and TRBJ1-3; D unresolved. Germline V lookup: CDR1 LNHDA, CDR2 SQIVND (reference sequence). V shed 3 bases and J shed 0 bases, with 9 bases lying between them. The CDR3 extends over 15 amino acids. In DNA, the CDR3 is TGTGCCAGTAGTATTCTGGGAATCTCTGGAAACACCATATATTTT. This translates into CASSILGISGNTIYF.

The chain is built from TRBV7-9 and TRBJ1-1, with D unresolved. CDR1 and CDR2 (germline): SEHNR, FQNEAQ (reference sequence). Between the trimmed V and J ends, which lost 5 bases and 0 bases, there was a span of 7 bases. This CDR3 contains 13 residues. CDR3 bases: TGTGCCAGCAGCCAGATAGTGAACACTGAAGCTTTCTTT. As protein: CASSQIVNTEAFF.

This clonotype was seen ten or more times. The CDR3 region is CASSSSWGTDTQYF. The CDR3 DNA reads as TGTGCCAGCAGTTCGAGTTGGGGCACAGATACGCAGTATTTT. This chain joins TRBV12-3 or TRBV12-4 and TRBJ2-3, with D hard to call. The CDR3 totals 14 residues. Trimming stripped 4 bases from V and 1 base from J, with 9 bases between.

In its sample, this clonotype was seen many times. This sequence joins TRBV9 and TRBJ1-3, with D uncertain. Trimming left V 4 bases short and J 3 bases short, with 8 bases between. The CDR3 sequence is 13 residues long. Germline V CDR1 and CDR2: SGDLS, YYNGEE. CDR3: CASSPTYGNTIYF. The DNA for the CDR3 is TGTGCCAGCAGCCCAACGTATGGAAACACCATATATTTT.

This clonotype was observed a few times. V usage is TRBV18 and J usage is TRBJ2-7; 12 bases align to TRBD1. This CDR3 is built from 17 residues. CDR1 and CDR2 from the germline V gene are KGHSH and LQKENI. V was clipped by 0 bases and J by 5 bases; unmatched bases: 8. Here the CDR3 DNA reads TGTGCCAGCTCACCACCGATCTGGGACAGGGGGCACCACGAGCAGTACTTC. The encoded protein is CASSPPIWDRGHHEQYF.

This clonotype was found many times. V gene TRBV9 combines with J gene TRBJ2-3, with 9 nucleotides matching TRBD2. Germline V lookup: CDR1 SGDLS, CDR2 YYNGEE. V shed 4 bases and J 0 bases; nucleotides not matched to a gene: 6. This CDR3 is built from 16 residues. The CDR3 here is CASSPSGATSTDTQYF. The CDR3 coding sequence is TGTGCCAGCAGCCCTAGCGGGGCCACTAGCACAGATACGCAGTATTTT.

V and J are TRBV18 and TRBJ1-4; tentative D call: TRBD1 (5 bases). Germline values: CDR1 KGHSH, CDR2 LQKENI. The CDR3 totals 15 residues. Trimming stripped 2 bases from V and 8 bases from J, with 15 bases between. This CDR3 reads CASSPDPGGEEKLFF. In DNA, the CDR3 is TGTGCCAGCTCACCAGACCCTGGGGGAGAGGAAAAACTGTTTTTT. The full variable domain, rest sourced from reference TRBV18 and TRBJ1-4, is NAGVMQNPRHLVRRRGQEARLRCSPMKGHSHVYWYRQLPEEGLKFMVYLQKENIIDESGMPKERFSAEFPKEGPSILRIQQVVRGDSAAYFCASSPDPGGEEKLFFGSGTQLSVL.

The rearrangement joins TRBV10-2 to TRBJ2-7, with D maybe TRBD1 (6 bases). This CDR3 has 12 amino acids. V gave up 8 bases and J gave up 6 bases, with 14 bases separating them. The germline gives CDR1 WSHSY, CDR2 SAAADI. The CDR3 protein is CASAQGTLEQYF. In nucleotides, the CDR3 is TGCGCCAGCGCTCAGGGGACCCTCGAGCAGTACTTC.

The chain recombines TRBV6-2 or TRBV6-3 with TRBJ2-2; 8 bases agree with TRBD2. The CDR3 runs 17 residues. The trim removed 2 bases at V and 5 bases at J, leaving 10 bases unmatched. In germline, CDR1 is MNHEY, CDR2 SVGEGT. The CDR3, as DNA: TGTGCCAGCAGTTACCCGGGACCAGCGGGGGATACCGGGGAGCTGTTTTTT. Encoded protein: CASSYPGPAGDTGELFF.